This entry describes one T cell receptor (beta chain). No antigen is known for it. No base quality values were provided; no much bigger clone lies one nucleotide off. These data come from a study of blood T cell repertoires in COVID-19 (dated by TCRdb to about 2020). At the level of the whole study: Samples from collaborators originated in the United States, Italy and Spain and spanned both the acute and convalescent phases of COVID-19. The repertoires were released in a freely available public database meant as a resource for research on the immune response to SARS-CoV-2. The dataset comprised deeply sampled blood TCRbeta repertoires from subjects exposed to, actively infected with, or recovered from COVID-19. Sample metadata almost always included a de-identified subject ID, COVID-19 status, age in years and sex. The samples were drawn from two sources: the first 160 participants of the ongoing ImmuneRACE study, and 1,254 subjects contributed by 6 global collaborators. The prospective study material was composed of cDNA or gDNA derived from T cells, B-cell-depleted T cells, or PBMCs. HLA class I and class II types, where available, came from metadata supplied by the sample provider rather than from assay-based typing. The paper's findings and limits, for the study overall: The quantity of clinical and demographic metadata differed by source and by participant and was supplied without curation.

The germline V gene sets CDR1 to ENHRY and CDR2 to SYGVKD. The CDR3 runs 19 amino acids, cysteine and phenylalanine included. Only the CDR3 DNA is retained, 57 bases long and in frame from the first base. From V the trimming removes 3 bases and from J it removes 0 bases, while the gene matches leave 14 bases of the junction unaccounted for. The immunoSEQ Assay, a bias-controlled multiplex PCR, was used to amplify TCRbeta CDR3 regions from genomic DNA. The source study handled its data this way. The number of nucleated cells in each sample was estimated by amplification of reference gene primers within the assay. Sequence reads were collapsed and filtered to measure the absolute abundance of every unique TCRbeta CDR3 rearrangement. Productive Simpson clonality was computed per sample as the square root of Simpson's diversity index over productive rearrangements. TCRdb re-hosts the immuneACCESS table, in-frame sequences only. Its copies lack some clones; in the studies checked, an unresolved V gene accounts for under half of them, and the cause for the rest is not known. V, J and clone size are those of that table, while D and trimming were read from the DNA. In this sample the table shows 250,000 to 300,000 clones, almost 85% of which occur a single time. Around 5.5% of the sample is in the top ten clones.

Whole blood was collected in K2EDTA tubes by collaborating institutions according to the institutions' own protocols. For TCRbeta analysis, collaborator samples were shipped as frozen whole blood, as isolated PBMCs, or as DNA extracted from either sample type. The receptor comes from a man in his fifties or sixties with active or convalescent COVID-19. The chain is made from TRBV10-3 and TRBJ2-4; 7 middle bases align to TRBD2. The sample consisted of peripheral blood. Here the CDR3 is given as CAISDPSGGGSPAKNIQYF. The nucleotide sequence is TGTGCCATCAGTGACCCCTCCGGGGGAGGGAGCCCAGCCAAAAACATTCAGTACTTC.